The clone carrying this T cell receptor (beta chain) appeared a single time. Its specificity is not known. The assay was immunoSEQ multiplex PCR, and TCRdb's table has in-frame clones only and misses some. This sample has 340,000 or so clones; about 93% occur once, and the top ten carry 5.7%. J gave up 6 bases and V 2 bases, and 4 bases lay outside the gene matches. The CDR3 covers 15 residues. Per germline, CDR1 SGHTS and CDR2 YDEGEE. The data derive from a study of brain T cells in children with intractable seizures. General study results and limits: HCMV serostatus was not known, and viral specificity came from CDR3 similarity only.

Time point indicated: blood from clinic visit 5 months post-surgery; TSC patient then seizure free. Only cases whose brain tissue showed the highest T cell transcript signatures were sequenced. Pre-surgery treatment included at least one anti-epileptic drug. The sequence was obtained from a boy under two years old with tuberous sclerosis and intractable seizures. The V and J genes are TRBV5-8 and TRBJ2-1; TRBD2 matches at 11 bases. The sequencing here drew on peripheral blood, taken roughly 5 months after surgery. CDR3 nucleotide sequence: TGTGCCAGCAGCTTTCGAGGGACTAGCGGCAATGAGCAGTTCTTC. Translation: CASSFRGTSGNEQFF.